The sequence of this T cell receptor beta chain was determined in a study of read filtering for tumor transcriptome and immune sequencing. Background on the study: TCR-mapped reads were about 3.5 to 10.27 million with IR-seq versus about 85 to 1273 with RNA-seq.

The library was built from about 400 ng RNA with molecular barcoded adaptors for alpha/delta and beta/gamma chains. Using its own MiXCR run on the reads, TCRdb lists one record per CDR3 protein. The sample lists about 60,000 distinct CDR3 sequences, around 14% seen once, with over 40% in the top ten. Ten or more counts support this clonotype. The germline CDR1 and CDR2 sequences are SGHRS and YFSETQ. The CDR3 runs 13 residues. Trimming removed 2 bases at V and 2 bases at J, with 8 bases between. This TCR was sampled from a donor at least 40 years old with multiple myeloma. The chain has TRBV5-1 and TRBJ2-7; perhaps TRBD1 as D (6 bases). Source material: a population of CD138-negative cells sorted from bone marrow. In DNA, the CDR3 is TGCGCCAGCAGCTTCGGGACAACCTACGAGCAGTACTTC. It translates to CASSFGTTYEQYF.